This TCR beta chain was sequenced in a study of T cell repertoires in cytomegalovirus infection. Overall study: Recently described HLA-C-restricted plus well-studied HLA-B-restricted CMV epitopes were used. Public TCR beta signatures indicated both CMV infection and matching HLA type. Study results and limitations: In two of eight donors, the top clonotype was HLA-C-restricted CMV-specific.

V lost 3 bases, J lost 3 bases, and 5 bases stayed unmatched. The CDR3 has 15 residues. Germline CDR1 reads SGHRS; CDR2 reads YFSETQ. In the case of this clonotype: Antigen specificity is unknown.

Each CDR3 protein is one row after TCRdb ran MiXCR on the reads. The data hold some 500,000 distinct CDR3 sequences, with around 40% observed a single time. The V and J genes are TRBV5-1 and TRBJ2-3, with 9 bases matching TRBD1. The material was cultured PBMCs, obtained from culture after CMV antigen stimulation. The sequence came from a human donor in good health (CMV status not recorded). Some clones in this sample may be carry-over from other donors' samples. The CDR3 DNA is TGCGCCAGCAGCTCCACAGGGGGCATGACAGATACGCAGTATTTT. As protein: CASSSTGGMTDTQYF. Supplemented by reference TRBV5-1 and TRBJ2-3, the full variable domain reads KAGVTQTPRYLIKTRGQQVTLSCSPISGHRSVSWYQQTPGQGLQFLFEYFSETQRNKGNFPGRFSGRQFSNSRSEMNVSTLELGDSALYLCASSSTGGMTDTQYFGPGTRLTVL.